A selection of T cell receptor beta chains follows, all from one sample in a study of control samples from healthy donors and cancer patients. Generated by immunoSEQ multiplex PCR, the TCRdb table keeps only in-frame clones and is missing some. This sample has some 140,000 clones, with 85% to 90% found just once. The specimen was PBMCs. The receptor set was obtained from a man aged 50-59 years with head and neck cancer. Each CDR3 is given with its conserved first and last residue. D genes are given only for firm matches. A row's size may be missing; if present it is once, few, many or a size class.

J,size,V,D,CDR3
TRBJ1-2,.,TRBV13,TRBD1,CASSYRTGAGGYTF
TRBJ1-3,.,TRBV28,TRBD1,CASSSGTGGSGNTIYF
TRBJ2-3,.,TRBV29-1,.,CSVDSGRTADTQYF
TRBJ1-1,once,TRBV5-1,.,CASSTGIREEAEAFF
TRBJ1-1,.,TRBV10-3,.,CAISDRGSNTEAFF
TRBJ2-1,.,TRBV6-4,TRBD2,CASSEISGSHNEQFF
TRBJ2-1,.,TRBV27,TRBD2,CASSLRSGTYNEQFF
TRBJ2-2,.,TRBV9,.,CASSPGADRTNTGELFF
TRBJ2-1,.,TRBV19,TRBD2,CASSNTLAAYSYNEQFF
TRBJ1-3,medium-sized,TRBV29-1,.,CSVLRGLSGNTIYF
TRBJ1-1,.,TRBV5-6,TRBD1,CASSLGQGRYLNTEAFF
TRBJ2-7,once,TRBV18,.,CASSPASEYEQYF
TRBJ2-1,.,TRBV29-1,TRBD2,CSVEDQGGRVTYNEQFF
TRBJ1-1,.,TRBV11-2,TRBD1,CASSWDSPGVTEAFF
TRBJ1-1,.,TRBV6-5,.,CASSYPPKAFF
TRBJ2-6,.,TRBV3-1/TRBV3-2,.,CASSQLSTSSGANVLTF
TRBJ2-1,.,TRBV5-4,.,CASSFSSSYNEQFF
TRBJ2-1,.,TRBV6-5,.,CASRAGPGEMDEQFF
TRBJ1-3,.,TRBV7-9,.,CASSSGTSGNTIYF
TRBJ2-2,.,TRBV29-1,TRBD2,CSVDTPSGRAGTGELFF
TRBJ1-1,.,TRBV10-3,.,CAISDARGSTEAFF
TRBJ1-6,once,TRBV3-1/TRBV3-2,.,CASSQGITNSPLHF
TRBJ1-4,.,TRBV10-3,.,CAISARPTNEKLFF
TRBJ2-7,.,TRBV24-1,.,CATSDQRQSHEQYF
TRBJ2-4,.,TRBV4-2,.,CASSQGQNIQYF
TRBJ1-1,.,TRBV27,.,CASSSRQPGNTEAFF
TRBJ2-1,once,TRBV4-2,TRBD2,CASSQVPGLGSEQFF
TRBJ2-7,.,TRBV24-1,.,CATSDSGRSYEQYF